What follows are 18 T cell receptor beta chains derived from one specimen sequenced in a study of T-cell memory formation after mild COVID-19. TCRdb processed the 5' RACE reads anew with MiXCR; each CDR3 protein has one entry. Of approximately 580,000 distinct CDR3 sequences detected, roughly 22% appear once; the ten largest clones hold about 12%. Sequencing was performed on PBMCs or a T cell subset sorted from them (not recorded which). The receptors come from an adult woman who had mild COVID-19 (a few samples of this study predate the infection). Cell type and time point are not known.

This clonotype was detected only a few times. The chain carries TRBV27 and TRBJ2-5; tentative D call: TRBD2 (6 bases). Trimming cost V 5 bases and J 5 bases, with 12 bases left between them. CDR1 and CDR2 from the germline V gene are MNHEY and SMNVEV (reference sequence). This CDR3 has 13 amino acids. The CDR3 coding sequence is TGTGCCAGCAGTCCCCGGGGGAAGGAGACCCAGTACTTC. Encoded protein: CASSPRGKETQYF.

For the CDR3, the DNA is TGTGCCAGCAGTGGGGGGACAGGGGGCTGGGAGACCCAGTACTTC. Its protein product is CASSGGTGGWETQYF. This chain uses TRBV6-1 with TRBJ2-5; 12 bases are shared with TRBD1. The ends lost 4 bases at V and 5 bases at J; junction bases unmatched: 5. The germline V gene encodes CDR1 MNHNS and CDR2 SASEGT. The CDR3 spans 15 residues.

The CDR3 nucleotides read TGTGCCACCACGACAGTATTGGGGAATTCACCCCTCCACTTT. It encodes CATTTVLGNSPLHF. The chain recombines TRBV28 with TRBJ1-6; TRBD1 might be the D (5 bases). This CDR3 region has 14 residues. Trimming removed 10 bases at V and 7 bases at J, with 17 bases between. Per germline, CDR1 MDHEN and CDR2 SYDVKM.

The rearrangement joins TRBV15 to TRBJ2-7; TRBD1 matches 8 bases. In germline, CDR1 is LNHNV, CDR2 YYDKDF (reference sequence). The CDR3 is made up of 15 amino acids. The ends lost 4 bases at V and 0 bases at J; junction bases unmatched: 5. In DNA form, the CDR3 reads TGTGCCACCAGCATTGGCAGGGGGCCCTCCTACGAGCAGTACTTC. Its protein is CATSIGRGPSYEQYF. Using reference TRBV15 and TRBJ2-7 for the parts outside the CDR3, the full variable domain is DAMVIQNPRYQVTQFGKPVTLSCSQTLNHNVMYWYQQKSSQAPKLLFHYYDKDFNNEADTPDNFQSRRPNTSFCFLDIRSPGLGDTAMYLCATSIGRGPSYEQYFGPGTRLTVT.

V gene TRBV7-9 combines with J gene TRBJ1-4, with a possible D match to TRBD1 (6 bases). There are 15 residues in the CDR3. The V end lost 1 base, the J end lost 5 bases, and 11 bases lay between the germline ends. Germline CDR1 SEHNR, CDR2 FQNEAQ (reference sequence). CDR3 residues: CASSLGWGRNEKLFF. The CDR3 bases are TGTGCCAGCAGCTTAGGTTGGGGGCGCAATGAAAAACTGTTTTTT.

The gene calls are TRBV12-3 or TRBV12-4 and TRBJ2-7, with D perhaps matching TRBD1 or TRBD2 (6 bases each). This CDR3 region has 13 residues. The V gene lost 7 bases and the J gene lost 3 bases, with 13 bases spanning the gap. The CDR3 loop reads CASTRGHFYEQYF. The CDR3 DNA sequence: TGTGCCAGCACGCGGGGACACTTCTACGAGCAGTACTTC.

The gene calls are TRBV12-3 or TRBV12-4 and TRBJ2-1, with D unclear. Trimming took 7 bases from V and 1 from J, leaving 11 bases between them. The CDR3 length is 14 residues. Here the CDR3 reads CASTLGISYNEQFF. The CDR3 DNA follows: TGTGCCAGCACCTTGGGGATTTCCTACAATGAGCAGTTCTTC.

There are a few counts of this clonotype. This chain connects TRBV11-3 to TRBJ2-2, with D possibly being TRBD1 (5 bases). V lost 5 bases and J lost 1, with 8 bases in between. This CDR3 contains 14 residues. CDR1 SGHNT and CDR2 YENEEA come from the germline V gene. The CDR3 region has the DNA TGTGCCAGCAGCCAAAGGGGGAACACCGGGGAGCTGTTTTTT. Its translation: CASSQRGNTGELFF.

This clonotype was counted between two and nine times. V and J are TRBV3-1 and TRBJ2-3; D unresolved. Germline V gives CDR1 LGHDT, CDR2 YNNKEL (reference sequence). The CDR3 is 13 amino acids. The germline V and J ends were trimmed by 1 base and 2 bases, with 4 bases remaining between them. The CDR3 DNA reads TGTGCCAGCAGCCAAGCCAACACAGATACGCAGTATTTT. This translates into CASSQANTDTQYF.

This clonotype was found a few times. The rearrangement joins TRBV7-2 to TRBJ2-7, with D maybe TRBD2 (5 bases). Germline CDR1 SGHTA, CDR2 FQGNSA. The germline V and J ends were trimmed by 4 bases and 3 bases, with 16 bases remaining between them. This CDR3 comprises 15 residues. The CDR3: CASSSASRGDYEQYF. CDR3 nucleotide sequence: TGTGCCAGCAGCTCGGCCTCCCGGGGTGACTACGAGCAGTACTTC.

This clonotype was recorded many times. V and J are TRBV12-3 or TRBV12-4 and TRBJ2-7; 8 nucleotides line up with TRBD1. The CDR3 sequence is 13 residues long. Trimming cost V 6 bases and J 6 bases; bases outside gene matches: 7. CDR3 amino acids: CASSRDRRGEQYF. The CDR3 DNA follows: TGTGCCAGCAGCCGGGACAGGAGGGGCGAGCAGTACTTC.

The chain employs TRBV3-1 and TRBJ2-7; 11 bases fit TRBD2. V shed 4 bases, J shed 2 bases, and the junction held 13 bases outside the gene matches. Germline values: CDR1 LGHDT, CDR2 YNNKEL (reference sequence). This CDR3 is 18 amino acids long. The CDR3 nucleotides read TGTGCCAGCAGCCGGAGCTCTTCGGGACTAGCGGAAACCTACGAGCAGTACTTC. Its protein product is CASSRSSSGLAETYEQYF.

This clonotype was observed a few times. The rearrangement joins TRBV10-3 to TRBJ2-1, with TRBD2 identical over 7 bases. Germline CDR1 reads ENHRY; CDR2 reads SYGVKD. The CDR3 is 13 residues long. Trimming at V came to 7 bases and at J to 12 bases, leaving 12 bases not matched to a gene. The CDR3 spells CAITRELKGVQFF. DNA for the CDR3: TGTGCCATCACGCGGGAGCTCAAAGGGGTGCAGTTCTTC.

V and J are TRBV27 and TRBJ2-1; TRBD2 agrees at 13 bases. Germline CDR1 MNHEY, CDR2 SMNVEV (reference sequence). This CDR3 is built from 17 residues. The V segment lost 3 bases and the J segment 8 bases; nucleotides outside the gene matches: 10. CDR3 residues: CASSFLRTSGSYYEQFF. CDR3 sequence (DNA): TGTGCCAGCAGTTTTCTACGGACTAGCGGGAGTTACTATGAGCAGTTCTTC.

The chain employs TRBV12-5 and TRBJ1-5, with D possibly being TRBD1 (5 bases). There are 14 residues in the CDR3. V was cut by 7 bases and J by 1 base, with 11 bases left in between. Per germline, CDR1 LGHNT and CDR2 FRNRAP. The DNA for the CDR3 is TGTGCTAGTGCCGGGGCGGAAAGCAATCAGCCCCAGCATTTT. Translated: CASAGAESNQPQHF.

V usage is TRBV18 and J usage is TRBJ2-4, with D possibly being TRBD2 (6 bases). The V gene's germline CDR1 is KGHSH and CDR2 LQKENI. Trimming left V 2 bases short and J 7 bases short, with 18 bases between. The CDR3 is made up of 16 amino acids. The CDR3 sequence: CASSPDGPSEINIQYF. CDR3 bases: TGTGCCAGCTCACCAGACGGACCTAGCGAGATTAACATTCAGTACTTC.

This clonotype was seen more than once but under ten times. V usage is TRBV24-1 and J usage is TRBJ2-7; 7 positions match TRBD1. The CDR3 is 15 amino acids. Trimming removed 2 bases from V and 2 bases from J; junction bases left unmatched: 5. Germline V gene lookup returns CDR1 KGHDR and CDR2 SFDVKD. CDR3: CATSDSRQGTYEQYF. CDR3 DNA: TGTGCCACCAGTGATTCGCGACAGGGCACCTACGAGCAGTACTTC.

The chain is built from TRBV19 and TRBJ1-1, with D tentatively TRBD1 (5 bases). V dropped 5 bases and J dropped 4 bases, with 17 bases sitting between them. Germline-derived CDR1 and CDR2 are LNHDA and SQIVND (reference sequence). This CDR3 has 15 amino acids. The CDR3 sequence is CASSFDRGASTEAFF. CDR3 in DNA: TGTGCCAGTAGTTTCGATCGGGGCGCGAGCACTGAAGCTTTCTTT.